These 10 T cell receptor beta chains were all obtained from the same sample, sequenced in a study of cytomegalovirus exposure and HLA in healthy donors. Use of 60 Vbeta and 13 Jbeta primers characterized the PCR. The assay was immunoSEQ multiplex PCR, and TCRdb's table has in-frame clones only and misses some. The profile shows over 150,000 clones, less than 85% of them singletons. What was sequenced was PBMCs. These TCRs come from a girl aged 10-17 years in good health and CMV-seropositive.

This clone was recorded a few times. This chain uses TRBV10-3 with TRBJ2-3; 8 bases line up with TRBD1. Germline V gene sequence: CDR1 ENHRY, CDR2 SYGVKD. This CDR3 is 15 amino acids long. V lost 2 bases and J lost 5; bases outside the gene matches: 6. The DNA for the CDR3 is TGTGCCATCAGTGAGCAGGGGGCGAGTGGAGATACGCAGTATTTT. Protein sequence: CAISEQGASGDTQYF.

The chain is built from TRBV7-9 and TRBJ1-1; no clear D. This CDR3 is built from 13 residues. With 8 bases removed from V and 4 bases from J, the gap between germline ends came to 14 bases. Germline V lookup: CDR1 SEHNR, CDR2 FQNEAQ (reference sequence). CDR3 amino acids: CASAQIGGTEAFF. In nucleotides, the CDR3 is TGTGCCAGCGCCCAAATCGGAGGCACTGAAGCTTTCTTT.

V gene TRBV12-5 combines with J gene TRBJ1-6; TRBD1 might be the D (5 bases). Germline V gives CDR1 LGHNT, CDR2 FRNRAP. This CDR3 region has 14 residues. V lost 1 base to trimming and J lost 6 bases, with 7 bases between them. CDR3 sequence (DNA): TGTGCTAGTGGTTTGGAGACAGTTAATTCACCCCTCCACTTT. This sequence encodes CASGLETVNSPLHF.

This chain connects TRBV5-1 to TRBJ1-4; no clear D. V was cut by 4 bases and J by 8 bases, with 12 bases left in between. This CDR3 has 13 amino acids. CDR1 SGHRS and CDR2 YFSETQ come from the germline V gene. Here the CDR3 DNA reads TGCGCCAGCAGCCGGACTCGGGGAGAAAAACTGTTTTTT. It encodes CASSRTRGEKLFF.

The V gene is TRBV11-2, the J gene TRBJ2-1; weak D call: TRBD1 (5 bases). Germline V gene lookup returns CDR1 SGHAT and CDR2 FQNNGV. This CDR3 comprises 15 residues. Trimming cost V 5 bases and J 0 bases, with 11 bases left between them. CDR3: CASSPTDSSYNEQFF. CDR3 nucleotides: TGTGCCAGCAGCCCGACAGATAGCTCCTACAATGAGCAGTTCTTC. Full variable domain (remainder filled in from reference TRBV11-2 and TRBJ2-1): EAGVAQSPRYKIIEKRQSVAFWCNPISGHATLYWYQQILGQGPKLLIQFQNNGVVDDSQLPKDRFSAERLKGVDSTLKIQPAKLEDSAVYLCASSPTDSSYNEQFFGPGTRLTVL.

The V and J genes are TRBV2 and TRBJ1-3; TRBD1 might be the D (6 bases). V shed 10 bases and J shed 0 bases, with 19 bases lying between them. The CDR3 sequence is 16 residues long. Germline CDR1 and CDR2: SNHLY and FYNNEI. Here the CDR3 DNA reads TGTGCCACCGAGGGAGGGGGACACCCCTCTGGAAACACCATATATTTT. Protein product: CATEGGGHPSGNTIYF.

This clone has a handful of counts. This sequence joins TRBV29-1 and TRBJ2-5; D might be TRBD1 (5 bases). The CDR3 is 15 residues long. Germline V lookup: CDR1 SQVTM, CDR2 ANQGSEA. V was shortened by 0 bases and J by 5 bases, with 16 bases between the two germline ends. CDR3 bases: TGCAGCGTTGAAGATCTGGGTGGGGCCCGGGAGACCCAGTACTTC. Amino acids: CSVEDLGGARETQYF. Combining the CDR3 with reference TRBV29-1 and TRBJ2-5 gives the whole variable domain SAVISQKPSRDICQRGTSLTIQCQVDSQVTMMFWYRQQPGQSLTLIATANQGSEATYESGFVIDKFPISRPNLTFSTLTVSNMSPEDSSIYLCSVEDLGGARETQYFGPGTRLLVL.

The chain recombines TRBV4-1 with TRBJ1-3; D remains unclear. Trimming took 4 bases from V and 3 from J, leaving 7 bases between them. This CDR3 is 13 amino acids long. Germline CDR1 MGHRA, CDR2 YSYEKL. The CDR3 DNA follows: TGCGCCAGCAGCCGCCCAGGTGGAAACACCATATATTTT. It encodes CASSRPGGNTIYF.

This rearrangement joins TRBV29-1 to TRBJ2-2; TRBD1 might be the D (7 bases). Between the trimmed V and J ends, which lost 4 bases and 6 bases, there was a span of 15 bases. This CDR3 is 14 amino acids long. From germline, CDR1 is SQVTM and CDR2 ANQGSEA. In DNA form, the CDR3 reads TGCAGCGTTGGGGCGGGCAGGGGGGCCGGGGAGCTGTTTTTT. Its translation is CSVGAGRGAGELFF.

The V and J genes are TRBV27 and TRBJ2-7; 8 nucleotides align to TRBD1. Unmatched junction bases numbered 11, after V lost 6 bases and J lost 7 bases. The CDR3 is 14 amino acids. Germline lookup yields CDR1 MNHEY and CDR2 SMNVEV (reference sequence). CDR3 sequence reads: CASSLTQGAGEQYF. CDR3 in DNA: TGTGCCAGCAGCCTAACCCAGGGGGCGGGGGAGCAGTACTTC.